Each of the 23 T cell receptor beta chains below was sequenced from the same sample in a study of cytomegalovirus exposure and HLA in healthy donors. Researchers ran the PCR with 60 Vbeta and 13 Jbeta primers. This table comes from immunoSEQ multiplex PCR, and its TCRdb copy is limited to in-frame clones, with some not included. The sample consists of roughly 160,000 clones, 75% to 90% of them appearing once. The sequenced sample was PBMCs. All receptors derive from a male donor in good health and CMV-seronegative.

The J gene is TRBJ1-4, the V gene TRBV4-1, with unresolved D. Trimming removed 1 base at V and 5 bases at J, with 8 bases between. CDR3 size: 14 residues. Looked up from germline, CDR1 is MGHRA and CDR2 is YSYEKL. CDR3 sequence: CASSQGGGNEKLFF. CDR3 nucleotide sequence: TGCGCCAGCAGCCAAGGAGGCGGCAATGAAAAACTGTTTTTT.

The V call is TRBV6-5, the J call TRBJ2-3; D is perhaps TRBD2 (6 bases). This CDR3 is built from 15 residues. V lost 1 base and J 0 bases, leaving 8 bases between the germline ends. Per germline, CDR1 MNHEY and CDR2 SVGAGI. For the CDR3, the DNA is TGTGCCAGCAGTTACTTGCGGGGAAGCACAGATACGCAGTATTTT. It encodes CASSYLRGSTDTQYF.

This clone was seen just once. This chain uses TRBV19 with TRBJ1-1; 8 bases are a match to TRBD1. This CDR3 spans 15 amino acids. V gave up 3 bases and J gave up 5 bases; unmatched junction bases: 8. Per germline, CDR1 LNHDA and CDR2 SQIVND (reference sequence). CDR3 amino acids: CASSIRDRRRTEAFF. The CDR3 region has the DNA TGTGCCAGTAGTATTAGGGACAGGAGGAGGACTGAAGCTTTCTTT.

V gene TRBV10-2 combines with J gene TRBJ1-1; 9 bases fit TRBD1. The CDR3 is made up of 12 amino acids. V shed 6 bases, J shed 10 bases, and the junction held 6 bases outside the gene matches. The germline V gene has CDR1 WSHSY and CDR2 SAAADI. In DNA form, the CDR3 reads TGCGCCAGCAGGGTTACAGGGGGCGTAGCTTTCTTT. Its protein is CASRVTGGVAFF.

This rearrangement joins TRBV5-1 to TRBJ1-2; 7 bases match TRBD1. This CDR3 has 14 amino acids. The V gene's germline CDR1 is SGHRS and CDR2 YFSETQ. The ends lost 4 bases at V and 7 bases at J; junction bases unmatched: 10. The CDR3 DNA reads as TGCGCCAGCAGCGTAGAGACAGGGACGGGTGGCTACACCTTC. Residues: CASSVETGTGGYTF.

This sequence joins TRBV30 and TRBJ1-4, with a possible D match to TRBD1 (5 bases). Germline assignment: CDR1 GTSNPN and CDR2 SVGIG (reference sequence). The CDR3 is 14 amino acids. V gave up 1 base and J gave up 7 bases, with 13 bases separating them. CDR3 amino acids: CAWSEGRVGEKLFF. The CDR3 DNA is TGTGCCTGGAGTGAGGGCAGGGTTGGTGAAAAACTGTTTTTT.

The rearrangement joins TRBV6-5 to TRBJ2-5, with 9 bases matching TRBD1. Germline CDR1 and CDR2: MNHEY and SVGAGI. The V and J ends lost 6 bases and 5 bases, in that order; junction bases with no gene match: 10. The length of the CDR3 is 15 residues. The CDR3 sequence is CASRPGQGSSETQYF. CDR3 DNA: TGTGCCAGCAGGCCGGGACAGGGCTCTTCGGAGACCCAGTACTTC.

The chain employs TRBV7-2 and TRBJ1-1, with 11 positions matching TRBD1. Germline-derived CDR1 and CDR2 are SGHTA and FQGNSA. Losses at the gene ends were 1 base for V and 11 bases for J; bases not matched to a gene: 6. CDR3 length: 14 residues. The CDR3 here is CASSLDPRDRGAFF. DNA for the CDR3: TGTGCCAGCAGCTTAGATCCCCGGGACAGGGGGGCTTTCTTT.

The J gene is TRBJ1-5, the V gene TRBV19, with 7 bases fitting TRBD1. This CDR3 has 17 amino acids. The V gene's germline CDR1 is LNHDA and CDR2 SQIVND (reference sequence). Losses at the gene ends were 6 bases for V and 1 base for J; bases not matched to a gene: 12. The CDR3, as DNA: TGTGCCAGTAGCCGAACCTCCGACAGGGTCAGCAATCAGCCCCAGCATTTT. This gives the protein CASSRTSDRVSNQPQHF.

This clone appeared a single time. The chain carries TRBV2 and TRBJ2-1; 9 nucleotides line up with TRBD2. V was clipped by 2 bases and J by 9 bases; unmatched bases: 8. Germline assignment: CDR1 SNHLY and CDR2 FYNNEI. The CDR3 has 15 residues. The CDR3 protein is CASSEISGGRGEQFF. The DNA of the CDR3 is TGTGCCAGCAGTGAAATTAGCGGGGGCCGTGGTGAGCAGTTCTTC.

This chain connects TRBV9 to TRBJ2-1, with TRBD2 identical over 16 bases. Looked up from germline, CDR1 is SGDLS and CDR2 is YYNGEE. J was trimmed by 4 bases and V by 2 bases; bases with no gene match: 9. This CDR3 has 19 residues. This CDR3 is CASSVRPGLAGGTYNEQFF. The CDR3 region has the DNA TGTGCCAGCAGCGTCCGTCCGGGACTAGCGGGGGGGACTTACAATGAGCAGTTCTTC.

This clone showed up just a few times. CDR3 nucleotide sequence: TGTGCCAGCAGCTTAGGACAGGAGGACCCCACCGGGGAGCTGTTTTTT. It is translated as CASSLGQEDPTGELFF. The rearrangement uses TRBV11-2 and TRBJ2-2; D might be TRBD1 (6 bases). V was trimmed by 1 base and J by 4 bases, leaving 13 bases between them. The CDR3 is 16 amino acids. Germline assignment: CDR1 SGHAT and CDR2 FQNNGV.

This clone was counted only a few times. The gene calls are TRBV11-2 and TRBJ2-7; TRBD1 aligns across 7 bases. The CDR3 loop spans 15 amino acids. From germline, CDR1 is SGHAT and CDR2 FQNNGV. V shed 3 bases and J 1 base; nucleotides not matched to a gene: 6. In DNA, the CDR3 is TGTGCCAGCAGCTTCTTACGGGACAGATCCTACGAGCAGTACTTC. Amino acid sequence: CASSFLRDRSYEQYF.

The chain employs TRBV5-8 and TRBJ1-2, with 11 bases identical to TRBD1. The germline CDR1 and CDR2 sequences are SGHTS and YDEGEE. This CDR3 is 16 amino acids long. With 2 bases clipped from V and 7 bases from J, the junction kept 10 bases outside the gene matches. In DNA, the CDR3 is TGTGCCAGCAGCTTTCGCCCCGGACAGGGGGCTAGTGGCTACACCTTC. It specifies CASSFRPGQGASGYTF.

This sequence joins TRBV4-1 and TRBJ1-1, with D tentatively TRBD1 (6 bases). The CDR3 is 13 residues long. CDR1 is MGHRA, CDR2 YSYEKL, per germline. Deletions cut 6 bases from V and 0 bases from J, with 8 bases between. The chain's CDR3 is CASRTGMNTEAFF. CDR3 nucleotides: TGCGCCAGCAGAACAGGGATGAACACTGAAGCTTTCTTT.

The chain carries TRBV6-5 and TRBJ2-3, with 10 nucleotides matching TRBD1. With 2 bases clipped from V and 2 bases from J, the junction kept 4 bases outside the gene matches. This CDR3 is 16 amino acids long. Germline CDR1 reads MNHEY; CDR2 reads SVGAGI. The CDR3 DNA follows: TGTGCCAGCAGTTACGGGACAGGGGCTCCCACAGATACGCAGTATTTT. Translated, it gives CASSYGTGAPTDTQYF.

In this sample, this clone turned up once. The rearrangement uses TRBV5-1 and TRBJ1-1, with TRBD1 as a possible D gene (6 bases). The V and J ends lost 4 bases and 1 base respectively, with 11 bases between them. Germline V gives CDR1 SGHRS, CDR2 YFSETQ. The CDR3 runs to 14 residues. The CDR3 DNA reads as TGCGCCAGCAGCCACAGGGTTGGGAACACTGAAGCTTTCTTT. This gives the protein CASSHRVGNTEAFF.

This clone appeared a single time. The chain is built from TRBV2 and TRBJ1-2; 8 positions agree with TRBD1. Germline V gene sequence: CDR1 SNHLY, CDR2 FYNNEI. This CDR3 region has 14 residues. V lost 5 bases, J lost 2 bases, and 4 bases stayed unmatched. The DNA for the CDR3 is TGTGCCAGCAGTCGAGACAGGGGCAACTATGGCTACACCTTC. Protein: CASSRDRGNYGYTF.

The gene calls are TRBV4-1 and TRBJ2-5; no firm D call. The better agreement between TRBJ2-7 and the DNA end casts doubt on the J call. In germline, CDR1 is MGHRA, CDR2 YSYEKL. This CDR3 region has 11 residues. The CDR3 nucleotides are TGCGCCAGCAGCCGGAACTACGAGCAGTACTTC. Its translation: CASSRNYEQYF.

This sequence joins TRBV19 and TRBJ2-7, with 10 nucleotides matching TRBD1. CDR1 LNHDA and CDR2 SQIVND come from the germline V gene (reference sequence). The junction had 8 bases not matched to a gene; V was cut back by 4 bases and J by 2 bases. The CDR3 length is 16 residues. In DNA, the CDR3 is TGTGCCAGTAGTAGAACCGGGACAGGGGTCCCCTACGAGCAGTACTTC. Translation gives CASSRTGTGVPYEQYF.

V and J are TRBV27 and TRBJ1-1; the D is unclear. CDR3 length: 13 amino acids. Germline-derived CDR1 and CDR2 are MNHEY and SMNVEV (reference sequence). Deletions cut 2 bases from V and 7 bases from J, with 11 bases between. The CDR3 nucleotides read TGTGCCAGCAGTTTAGCGGGGAGCGGTGAAGCTTTCTTT. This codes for CASSLAGSGEAFF.

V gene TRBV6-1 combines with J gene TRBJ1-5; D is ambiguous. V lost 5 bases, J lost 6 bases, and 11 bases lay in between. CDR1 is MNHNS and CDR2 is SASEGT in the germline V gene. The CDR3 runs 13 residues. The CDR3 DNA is TGTGCCAGCAGTTCCGAGGGCGGTCAGCCCCAGCATTTT. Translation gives CASSSEGGQPQHF.

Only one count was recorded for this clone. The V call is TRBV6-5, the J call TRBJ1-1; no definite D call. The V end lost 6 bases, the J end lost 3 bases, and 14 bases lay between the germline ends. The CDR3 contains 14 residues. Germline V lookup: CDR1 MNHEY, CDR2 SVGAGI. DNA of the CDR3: TGTGCCAGCAGGGTCCAGTCAGGTCACACTGAAGCTTTCTTT. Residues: CASRVQSGHTEAFF.